This T cell receptor beta chain comes out of a study of human T cells and chemical hapten exposure. Study in general: Weekly administration of diphenylcyclopropenone to the scalp of patients continued throughout the roughly 25-week study. Patch tests containing 0.01% DPC, applied to the upper back, were read at 6 days. A mostly female patient group had alopecia areata, totalis or universalis.

The CDR3 is 17 residues long. The germline CDR1 and CDR2 sequences are LNHDA and SQIVND (reference sequence). The germline V and J ends were trimmed by 7 bases and 3 bases, with 22 bases remaining between them. In its sample, this clonotype was seen a few times. TCRdb ran MiXCR on the RACE reads and lists one entry per CDR3 protein. The sample shows tens of thousands of distinct CDR3 sequences, approximately 8.8% of them seen only once. The time point here: pre-sensitization, week 0. The sample's treatment: therapeutic diphenylcyclopropenone sensitization with weekly scalp DPC. Each patch test followed a blood draw.

The chain couples TRBV19 to TRBJ1-5, with D perhaps matching TRBD1 (5 bases). The material sequenced was whole blood, taken in connection with sensitization to the hapten diphenylcyclopropenone (DPC). The clonotype was recovered from a woman aged 35 to 49 with alopecia areata. Some clones in this sample may be carry-over from other donors' samples. The CDR3 bases are TGTGCCAGTAAACCCGACGGTGGGGCGCTTACCAATCAGCCCCAGCATTTT. It codes for CASKPDGGALTNQPQHF.